Listed here are 28 T cell receptor beta chains from one sample, sequenced in a study of blood T cell repertoires in COVID-19. TCRdb keeps only in-frame clones here, not all; method: immunoSEQ multiplex PCR. The sample has 170,000 or so clones; almost 85% are singletons. Sequences were obtained from peripheral blood. These receptor sequences come from a man between 18 and 35 years old with active or convalescent COVID-19.

The chain employs TRBV6-1 and TRBJ2-1, with a tentative D call TRBD2 (5 bases). V was cut by 3 bases and J by 2 bases, with 8 bases left in between. This CDR3 is built from 14 residues. Germline CDR1 and CDR2: MNHNS and SASEGT. For the CDR3, the DNA is TGTGCCAGCAGTGAGGCTAGCCCCTACAATGAGCAGTTCTTC. Protein: CASSEASPYNEQFF.

CDR3 bases: TGCAGTGCTAAGTTAAGAGTTGGCTACACCTTC. Translation gives CSAKLRVGYTF. J is TRBJ1-2 and V is TRBV20-1, with D uncertain. The CDR3 loop spans 11 amino acids. Germline CDR1 reads DFQATT; CDR2 reads SNEGSKA (reference sequence). Trimming pared 4 bases from V and 7 bases from J, leaving 10 bases between.

The table lists this clone with a few counts. In the same sample, other DNA sequences code for this CDR3. The rearrangement uses TRBV7-9 and TRBJ1-5, with TRBD1 identical over 8 bases. Germline assignment: CDR1 SEHNR and CDR2 FQNEAQ (reference sequence). The CDR3 contains 14 residues. The J segment lost 7 bases and the V segment lost 4 bases, leaving 6 bases of the junction unmatched. CDR3 bases: TGTGCCAGCAGCTCTGGACAGGGCGGCCAGCCCCAGCATTTT. It yields the protein CASSSGQGGQPQHF.

The J gene is TRBJ2-2, the V gene TRBV4-1; TRBD1 matches at 7 bases. V dropped 1 base and J dropped 5; count of bases not matched to a gene: 4. The germline gives CDR1 MGHRA, CDR2 YSYEKL. The CDR3 consists of 15 residues. The CDR3 DNA follows: TGCGCCAGCAGCCAAGTAGCGACAGGGACCGGGGAGCTGTTTTTT. This translates into CASSQVATGTGELFF.

The chain links TRBV4-2 to TRBJ1-3, with D possibly matching TRBD1 (5 bases). CDR3 size: 19 residues. Between the trimmed V and J ends, which lost 0 bases and 0 bases, there was a span of 18 bases. Germline CDR1 is LGHNA and CDR2 is YNFKEQ. In nucleotides, the CDR3 is TGTGCCAGCAGCCAAGAACGGCAGTATGGACAAACCTCTGGAAACACCATATATTTT. This encodes CASSQERQYGQTSGNTIYF.

Comments on this clone: The sample carries other DNA sequences with the same CDR3. This rearrangement joins TRBV29-1 to TRBJ1-2; a possible D gene is TRBD1 (5 bases). The CDR3 length is 10 residues. Trimming left V 6 bases short and J 4 bases short, with 6 bases between. Germline values: CDR1 SQVTM, CDR2 ANQGSEA. The CDR3, as DNA: TGCAGCGTCGACAGCTATGGCTACACCTTC. It is translated as CSVDSYGYTF.

This clone was counted a single time. J is TRBJ2-7 and V is TRBV29-1, with D perhaps matching TRBD1 (5 bases). Between the trimmed V and J ends, which lost 5 bases and 2 bases, there was a span of 7 bases. The CDR3 has 11 amino acids. Germline V gene sequence: CDR1 SQVTM, CDR2 ANQGSEA. CDR3 sequence (DNA): TGCAGCGTTCGCAGGGCCTACGAGCAGTACTTC. It is translated as CSVRRAYEQYF.

The chain recombines TRBV6-4 with TRBJ1-5; D not resolved. The CDR3 covers 14 residues. Germline-derived CDR1 and CDR2 are MRHNA and SNTAGT. Trimming pared 5 bases from V and 5 bases from J, leaving 13 bases between. CDR3 in amino acids: CASSLTPGHQPQHF. The CDR3 DNA reads as TGTGCCAGCAGTCTTACACCGGGTCATCAGCCCCAGCATTTT.

The genes are TRBV19 and TRBJ1-5; D is perhaps TRBD1 (5 bases). Germline V CDR1 and CDR2: LNHDA, SQIVND (reference sequence). The CDR3 totals 14 residues. V gave up 9 bases and J gave up 7 bases, with 19 bases separating them. The CDR3, as DNA: TGTGCCAGCGAGTACCCAGGGCGATTACAGCCCCAGCATTTT. Residues: CASEYPGRLQPQHF.

The gene calls are TRBV11-2 and TRBJ2-4, with D tentatively TRBD2 (5 bases). CDR1 SGHAT and CDR2 FQNNGV come from the germline V gene. V gave up 3 bases and J gave up 1 base, with 16 bases separating them. The length of the CDR3 is 17 residues. The CDR3 loop reads CASSFGGILTAKNIQYF. The DNA of the CDR3 is TGTGCCAGCAGCTTCGGAGGTATCCTTACCGCCAAAAACATTCAGTACTTC.

The CDR3 DNA is TGTGCCAGCAGTTTTAGTAGCACTCCTATTGGCTACACCTTC. Translation gives CASSFSSTPIGYTF. The chain joins TRBV28 to TRBJ1-2; D is uncertain. Germline V gene lookup returns CDR1 MDHEN and CDR2 SYDVKM. The CDR3 loop spans 14 amino acids. Trimming stripped 3 bases from V and 7 bases from J, with 15 bases between.

The V call is TRBV11-1, the J call TRBJ2-2, with D possibly matching TRBD2 (6 bases). In germline, CDR1 is SGHAT, CDR2 FQDESV (reference sequence). The CDR3 spans 15 residues. V lost 5 bases, J lost 3 bases, and 13 bases lay in between. CDR3 in amino acids: CASSLRRDYTGELFF. The CDR3 bases are TGTGCCAGCAGCCTAAGGAGGGACTACACCGGGGAGCTGTTTTTT.

The rearrangement links TRBV29-1 to TRBJ2-3; D is possibly TRBD2 (6 bases). Trimming left V 0 bases short and J 9 bases short, with 10 bases between. CDR1 SQVTM and CDR2 ANQGSEA come from the germline V gene. This CDR3 is built from 12 residues. CDR3 coding DNA: TGCAGCGTTGAAGAGACTAGTAGGACGCAGTATTTT. This translates into CSVEETSRTQYF.

The chain has TRBV7-9 and TRBJ2-6, with a weak D call TRBD2 (6 bases). This CDR3 contains 17 residues. The germline CDR1 and CDR2 sequences are SEHNR and FQNEAQ (reference sequence). With 4 bases removed from V and 1 base from J, the gap between germline ends came to 14 bases. CDR3 residues: CASSSTGSASGANVLTF. The CDR3 DNA is TGTGCCAGCAGCTCAACCGGGAGTGCATCTGGGGCCAACGTCCTGACTTTC.

This chain links TRBV3-1 (or the pseudogene TRBV3-2) with TRBJ2-1; TRBD2 matches at 12 bases. Germline CDR1 and CDR2: LGHDT and YNNKEL (reference sequence). Unmatched junction bases numbered 10, after V lost 6 bases and J lost 13 bases. This CDR3 contains 14 residues. DNA of the CDR3: TGTGCCAGCAGTGTTCGGACTAGCGGGGCACCCCAGTTCTTC. It yields the protein CASSVRTSGAPQFF.

The chain carries TRBV5-1 and TRBJ2-7, with 11 bases aligning to TRBD2. The CDR3 runs to 16 residues. Germline assignment: CDR1 SGHRS and CDR2 YFSETQ. V lost 0 bases to trimming and J lost 3 bases; unmatched junction nucleotides: 5. In DNA form, the CDR3 reads TGCGCCAGCAGCTTGGGGCCGACTAGCGGGGACTACGAGCAGTACTTC. This encodes CASSLGPTSGDYEQYF.

There are a few counts of this clone. The chain joins TRBV4-3 to TRBJ2-5; D possibly corresponds to TRBD1 (6 bases). The V and J ends lost 4 bases and 3 bases respectively, with 9 bases between them. The CDR3 runs 13 residues. The germline V gene encodes CDR1 LGHNA and CDR2 YSLEER. For the CDR3, the DNA is TGCGCCAGCAGCCCAGGGGCGAAAGAGACCCAGTACTTC. This translates into CASSPGAKETQYF.

The chain carries TRBV9 and TRBJ1-4; tentative D call: TRBD1 (5 bases). V was cut by 4 bases and J by 6 bases, with 22 bases left in between. The CDR3 totals 17 residues. Looked up from germline, CDR1 is SGDLS and CDR2 is YYNGEE. The CDR3 loop is CASSTSGRGRVDEKLFF. The DNA of the CDR3 is TGTGCCAGCAGCACATCCGGTCGCGGCAGGGTGGATGAAAAACTGTTTTTT.

This clone appeared a few times. The genes are TRBV7-9 and TRBJ2-2; tentative D call: TRBD2 (5 bases). The V end lost 0 bases, the J end lost 7 bases, and 6 bases lay between the germline ends. The V gene's germline CDR1 is SEHNR and CDR2 FQNEAQ (reference sequence). The CDR3 has 13 residues. The CDR3 here is CASSLAGSGELFF. DNA for the CDR3: TGTGCCAGCAGCTTAGCTGGGAGCGGGGAGCTGTTTTTT.

The chain recombines TRBV7-8 with TRBJ1-2, with a weak D call TRBD1 (6 bases). Between the trimmed V and J ends, which lost 4 bases and 0 bases, there was a span of 21 bases. CDR1 is SGHVS and CDR2 is FQNEAQ in the germline V gene. The CDR3 is 18 amino acids. CDR3 loop: CASSSPFVSGTPNYGYTF. The CDR3, as DNA: TGTGCCAGCAGCTCTCCCTTCGTCTCCGGGACACCTAACTATGGCTACACCTTC.

This chain links TRBV6-5 with TRBJ2-3; D gene unclear. V was cut by 7 bases and J by 6 bases, with 17 bases left in between. Looked up from germline, CDR1 is MNHEY and CDR2 is SVGAGI. This CDR3 has 14 amino acids. The CDR3 region has the DNA TGTGCCAGCAAACGTCCTGGTTTGGCTGATACGCAGTATTTT. This sequence encodes CASKRPGLADTQYF.

V and J are TRBV7-9 and TRBJ2-3; a weak D match, TRBD2 (5 bases). The CDR3 covers 14 residues. The V gene's germline CDR1 is SEHNR and CDR2 FQNEAQ (reference sequence). V lost 1 base to trimming and J lost 5 bases, with 10 bases between them. The CDR3 here is CASSLVKAGDTQYF. The CDR3 DNA follows: TGTGCCAGCAGCTTAGTAAAGGCGGGAGATACGCAGTATTTT.

V and J are TRBV6-6 and TRBJ2-5; TRBD1 aligns across 9 bases. Germline CDR1 MNHNY, CDR2 SVGAGI (reference sequence). V gave up 5 bases and J gave up 1 base; unmatched junction bases: 8. The CDR3 is 16 amino acids. The CDR3 is CASSRGQGLLQETQYF. CDR3 sequence (DNA): TGTGCCAGCAGTAGGGGACAGGGCCTTCTCCAAGAGACCCAGTACTTC.

The chain uses TRBV28 and TRBJ1-4, with D perhaps TRBD1 (6 bases). Trimming pared 5 bases from V and 3 bases from J, leaving 10 bases between. Germline-derived CDR1 and CDR2 are MDHEN and SYDVKM. The CDR3 consists of 14 residues. This chain's CDR3 is CASSRSGANEKLFF. DNA for the CDR3: TGTGCCAGCAGTCGGTCAGGGGCTAATGAAAAACTGTTTTTT.

The chain has TRBV5-1 and TRBJ1-3; D might be TRBD1 (5 bases). The CDR3 is 15 residues long. Per germline, CDR1 SGHRS and CDR2 YFSETQ. V lost 3 bases and J lost 4, with 14 bases in between. The CDR3 sequence: CASSSIQDGGNTIYF. In DNA form, the CDR3 reads TGCGCCAGCAGCTCGATACAGGACGGCGGAAACACCATATATTTT.

The V and J genes are TRBV28 and TRBJ2-7; D uncertain. This CDR3 spans 13 amino acids. The germline CDR1 and CDR2 sequences are MDHEN and SYDVKM. V lost 8 bases and J lost 2, with 13 bases in between. The CDR3 protein is CASSMIGAYEQYF. The CDR3 DNA reads TGTGCCAGCTCAATGATTGGAGCCTACGAGCAGTACTTC.

The chain joins TRBV6-6 to TRBJ1-4, with unresolved D. There are 14 residues in the CDR3. Per germline, CDR1 MNHNY and CDR2 SVGAGI (reference sequence). Trimming pared 2 bases from V and 4 bases from J, leaving 8 bases between. The DNA for the CDR3 is TGTGCCAGCAGTTACAGCGCCGGTAATGAAAAACTGTTTTTT. Protein: CASSYSAGNEKLFF.

The chain is built from TRBV18 and TRBJ1-2; weak D call: TRBD1 (5 bases). The V and J ends lost 2 bases and 4 bases respectively, with 8 bases between them. There are 13 residues in the CDR3. CDR1 KGHSH and CDR2 LQKENI come from the germline V gene. For the CDR3, the DNA is TGTGCCAGCTCACCATCCGACAGCTATGGCTACACCTTC. Translated, it gives CASSPSDSYGYTF.